This entry is about one TCR beta chain. The antigen remains unidentified. Combining a sample-barcoded 5' primer with a J-beta primer mix, a second PCR ran for roughly 6 to 12 cycles. TCRdb re-called the 5' RACE reads with MiXCR, one entry per CDR3 protein. Here the sample spans about 1.8 million distinct CDR3 sequences, 49% being singletons. The record originates from a study of blood T cells in healthy people across ages. General study points: Per million T cells, the diversity of TCR beta decreased roughly linearly as age advanced.

The CDR3 covers 12 residues. Germline trimming cut 7 bases from V and 7 bases from J; bases unmatched to any gene: 6. Germline CDR1 is SQVTM and CDR2 is ANQGSEA. The chain recombines TRBV29-1 with TRBJ2-1, with 8 positions matching TRBD1. This receptor was taken from a woman aged 40 to 50 in good health. Sequenced: blood. The CDR3 DNA follows: TGCAGCGCCGAGGGACAGGAAAATGAGCAGTTCTTC. Translated, it gives CSAEGQENEQFF.